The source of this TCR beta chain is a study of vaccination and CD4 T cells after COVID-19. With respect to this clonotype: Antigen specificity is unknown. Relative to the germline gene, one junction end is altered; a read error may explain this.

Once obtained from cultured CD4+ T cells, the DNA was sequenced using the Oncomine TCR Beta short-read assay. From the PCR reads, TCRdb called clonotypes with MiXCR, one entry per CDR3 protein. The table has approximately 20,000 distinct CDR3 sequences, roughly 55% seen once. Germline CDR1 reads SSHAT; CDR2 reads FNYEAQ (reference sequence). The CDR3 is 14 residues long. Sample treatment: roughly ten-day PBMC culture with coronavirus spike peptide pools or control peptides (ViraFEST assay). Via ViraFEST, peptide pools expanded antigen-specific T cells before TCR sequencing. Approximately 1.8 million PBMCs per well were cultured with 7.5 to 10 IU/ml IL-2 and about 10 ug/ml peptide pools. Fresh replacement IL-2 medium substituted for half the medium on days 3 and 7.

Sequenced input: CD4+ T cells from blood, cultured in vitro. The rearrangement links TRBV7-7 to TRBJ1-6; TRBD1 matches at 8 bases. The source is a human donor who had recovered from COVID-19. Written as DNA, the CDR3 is TGTGCTAGCACCCCGGACAGGGTGAGTTCACCCCTCCACTTT. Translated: CASTPDRVSSPLHF.